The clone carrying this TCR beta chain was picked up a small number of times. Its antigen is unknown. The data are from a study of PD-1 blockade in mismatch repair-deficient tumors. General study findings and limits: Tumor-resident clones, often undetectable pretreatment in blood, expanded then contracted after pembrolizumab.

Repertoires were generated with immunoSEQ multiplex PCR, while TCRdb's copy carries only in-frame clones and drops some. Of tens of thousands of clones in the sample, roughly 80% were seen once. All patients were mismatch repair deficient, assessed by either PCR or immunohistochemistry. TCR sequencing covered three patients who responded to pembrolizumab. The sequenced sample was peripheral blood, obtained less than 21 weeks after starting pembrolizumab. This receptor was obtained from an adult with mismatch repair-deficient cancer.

The DNA of the CDR3 is TGTGCCAGTAGAAGGACAGGGAACTACAATGAGCAGTTCTTC. Translating gives CASRRTGNYNEQFF. The chain employs TRBV19 and TRBJ2-1, with 8 bases lining up with TRBD1. This CDR3 is 14 amino acids long. Germline V gene lookup returns CDR1 LNHDA and CDR2 SQIVND (reference sequence). The J segment lost 3 bases and the V segment lost 6 bases, leaving 4 bases of the junction unmatched.